The 32 T cell receptor beta chains below come from one sample, sequenced in a study of blood T cell repertoires in COVID-19. Only in-frame clones appear in the TCRdb table, and some are missing; sequencing was by immunoSEQ multiplex PCR. The sample lists around 250,000 clones, about 87% occurring once. Sequencing was carried out using PBMCs or T cells enriched from blood (not recorded which). These receptor sequences come from a woman aged 30 to 39 with acute COVID-19.

The rearrangement uses TRBV29-1 and TRBJ1-1; D ambiguous. Between the trimmed V and J ends, which lost 3 bases and 0 bases, there was a span of 8 bases. The CDR3 covers 13 residues. Germline V gene lookup returns CDR1 SQVTM and CDR2 ANQGSEA. The CDR3 coding sequence is TGCAGCGTTGAGTACAGCATGAACACTGAAGCTTTCTTT. This sequence encodes CSVEYSMNTEAFF.

CDR3 in amino acids: CAISPMGTPGAGELFF. The CDR3 DNA follows: TGTGCCATCAGTCCGATGGGGACGCCGGGGGCCGGGGAGCTGTTTTTT. V and J are TRBV10-3 and TRBJ2-2; possible D gene TRBD2, 6 bases. The CDR3 is 16 residues long. V was cut by 5 bases and J by 6 bases, with 19 bases left in between. Germline V lookup: CDR1 ENHRY, CDR2 SYGVKD.

Written as DNA, the CDR3 is TGTGCCAGCAGCTTAGCATTTCAGAACACTGAAGCTTTCTTT. This translates into CASSLAFQNTEAFF. This chain connects TRBV7-2 to TRBJ1-1; D gene uncertain. Trimming removed 0 bases from V and 1 base from J, with 6 bases in between. CDR1 and CDR2 from the germline V gene are SGHTA and FQGNSA. The CDR3 totals 14 residues.

The CDR3 reads CASRYERAGVSGEQYF. For the CDR3, the DNA is TGTGCCAGCCGTTACGAGAGAGCGGGAGTCTCTGGGGAGCAGTACTTC. The rearrangement links TRBV2 to TRBJ2-7; 8 bases map to TRBD2. The CDR3 length is 16 residues. In germline, CDR1 is SNHLY, CDR2 FYNNEI. The junction had 19 bases not matched to a gene; V was cut back by 8 bases and J by 7 bases.

The rearrangement links TRBV21-1 to TRBJ2-3; the table's D call TRBD1 went unverified against the DNA. TRBV21-1 is termed a pseudogene. This CDR3 has 18 amino acids. CDR3 in DNA: TGTGCCAGCCGCACCGAAACCCGGACATCTCACTCCACAGATACGCAGTATTTT. Protein sequence: CASRTETRTSHSTDTQYF.

This clone was picked up one time. This chain connects TRBV15 to TRBJ2-5, with D unclear. Germline-derived CDR1 and CDR2 are LNHNV and YYDKDF (reference sequence). CDR3 length: 13 residues. V lost 0 bases to trimming and J lost 0 bases, with 2 bases between them. CDR3 DNA: TGTGCCACCAGCAGAGACTACCAAGAGACCCAGTACTTC. Its translation: CATSRDYQETQYF.

The chain combines TRBV7-3 with TRBJ2-1, with D possibly being TRBD1 (6 bases). Deletions cut 1 base from V and 4 bases from J, with 8 bases between. The CDR3 is made up of 14 amino acids. Looked up from germline, CDR1 is SGHTA and CDR2 is FQGTGA. The CDR3 bases are TGTGCCAGCAGCTTAAAACAGGGATACAATGAGCAGTTCTTC. Protein sequence: CASSLKQGYNEQFF.

The chain recombines TRBV28 with TRBJ2-1, with D possibly being TRBD2 (5 bases). CDR3 length: 16 amino acids. Germline CDR1 reads MDHEN; CDR2 reads SYDVKM. The ends were cut back, 3 bases at V and 4 bases at J, with 16 bases in the middle. In DNA, the CDR3 is TGTGCCAGCAGTTTGAGGTTTCGGGGAGTTTACAATGAGCAGTTCTTC. Residues: CASSLRFRGVYNEQFF. Filled out from reference TRBV28 and TRBJ2-1, the complete variable domain reads DVKVTQSSRYLVKRTGEKVFLECVQDMDHENMFWYRQDPGLGLRLIYFSYDVKMKEKGDIPEGYSVSREKKERFSLILESASTNQTSMYLCASSLRFRGVYNEQFFGPGTRLTVL.

This clone was picked up one time. CDR3 region: CASKSGNFNEQFF. As DNA, the CDR3 is TGTGCCAGCAAATCCGGGAATTTCAATGAGCAGTTCTTC. V and J are TRBV28 and TRBJ2-1; possibly TRBD2 for D (5 bases). V was pared by 7 bases and J by 6 bases, with 13 bases between. The CDR3 consists of 13 residues. The germline V gene encodes CDR1 MDHEN and CDR2 SYDVKM. Supplemented by reference TRBV28 and TRBJ2-1, the full variable domain reads DVKVTQSSRYLVKRTGEKVFLECVQDMDHENMFWYRQDPGLGLRLIYFSYDVKMKEKGDIPEGYSVSREKKERFSLILESASTNQTSMYLCASKSGNFNEQFFGPGTRLTVL.

This chain links TRBV5-6 with TRBJ2-1; D is unclear. CDR3 length: 13 amino acids. Germline-derived CDR1 and CDR2 are SGHDT and YYEEEE. V dropped 2 bases and J dropped 9 bases, with 12 bases sitting between them. CDR3 amino acids: CASSLSTNLEQFF. The CDR3 nucleotides are TGTGCCAGCAGCTTATCGACAAACCTTGAGCAGTTCTTC.

The chain couples TRBV4-1 to TRBJ2-1, with TRBD2 matching 7 bases. V lost 0 bases and J lost 4; bases outside the gene matches: 6. Germline CDR1 reads MGHRA; CDR2 reads YSYEKL. This CDR3 has 16 amino acids. The CDR3 sequence is CASSQDQAGTYNEQFF. The DNA of the CDR3 is TGCGCCAGCAGCCAAGATCAAGCGGGAACTTACAATGAGCAGTTCTTC.

The V gene is TRBV5-1, the J gene TRBJ2-2; 9 positions match TRBD2. CDR3 length equals 15 residues. V lost 4 bases to trimming and J lost 1 base; unmatched junction nucleotides: 2. Germline V CDR1 and CDR2: SGHRS, YFSETQ. The CDR3 loop is CASSPTSGNTGELFF. The CDR3 DNA reads TGCGCCAGCAGCCCGACTAGCGGGAACACCGGGGAGCTGTTTTTT.

The chain combines TRBV5-5 with TRBJ2-7; 12 bases fit TRBD2. Germline V gene data show CDR1 as SGHKS and CDR2 as YYEKEE (reference sequence). V gave up 1 base and J gave up 3 bases; unmatched junction bases: 2. The length of the CDR3 is 15 residues. The CDR3 coding sequence is TGTGCCAGCAGCTTGCAACTAGCGGGAGGCTACGAGCAGTACTTC. Translated: CASSLQLAGGYEQYF.

This rearrangement joins TRBV4-2 to TRBJ2-2; D not resolved. Per the germline V gene, CDR1 is LGHNA and CDR2 is YNFKEQ. CDR3 length: 12 residues. V shed 6 bases and J shed 4 bases, with 6 bases lying between them. The CDR3 region has the DNA TGTGCCAGCAGACTTTTCACCGGGGAGCTGTTTTTT. It yields the protein CASRLFTGELFF.

The J gene is TRBJ2-7, the V gene TRBV5-1; 10 bases agree with TRBD2. The V and J ends lost 5 bases and 3 bases, in that order; junction bases with no gene match: 5. Germline V gives CDR1 SGHRS, CDR2 YFSETQ. The CDR3 consists of 14 residues. CDR3 residues: CASRPLAGNYEQYF. CDR3 nucleotide sequence: TGCGCCAGCAGACCACTAGCGGGAAACTACGAGCAGTACTTC. The entire variable domain, with the rest obtained from reference TRBV5-1 and TRBJ2-7, is as follows: KAGVTQTPRYLIKTRGQQVTLSCSPISGHRSVSWYQQTPGQGLQFLFEYFSETQRNKGNFPGRFSGRQFSNSRSEMNVSTLELGDSALYLCASRPLAGNYEQYFGPGTRLTVT.

The chain carries TRBV5-1 and TRBJ1-1; D ambiguous. Between the trimmed V and J ends, which lost 1 base and 1 base, there was a span of 11 bases. The germline V gene encodes CDR1 SGHRS and CDR2 YFSETQ. This CDR3 region has 15 residues. This CDR3 reads CASSLNPAGNTEAFF. In DNA form, the CDR3 reads TGCGCCAGCAGCTTGAATCCGGCGGGGAACACTGAAGCTTTCTTT.

This clone was detected only a few times. The chain combines TRBV4-1 with TRBJ1-1; the match to TRBD1 covers 9 bases. This CDR3 has 17 residues. Looked up from germline, CDR1 is MGHRA and CDR2 is YSYEKL. Unmatched junction bases numbered 5, after V lost 0 bases and J lost 0 bases. CDR3 bases: TGCGCCAGCAGCCAAGAGTGGAGACAGGGGGTGAACACTGAAGCTTTCTTT. Protein: CASSQEWRQGVNTEAFF.

This rearrangement joins TRBV27 to TRBJ1-1, with D maybe TRBD1 (5 bases). The CDR3 is 14 residues long. The germline V gene has CDR1 MNHEY and CDR2 SMNVEV (reference sequence). V lost 0 bases and J lost 3, with 8 bases in between. CDR3 in amino acids: CASSLSGADTEAFF. The CDR3 bases are TGTGCCAGCAGTTTATCTGGGGCGGACACTGAAGCTTTCTTT.

The chain links TRBV7-3 to TRBJ1-5, with D possibly being TRBD1 (6 bases). Trimming took 5 bases from V and 5 from J, leaving 10 bases between them. CDR3 length: 13 amino acids. CDR1 is SGHTA and CDR2 is FQGTGA in the germline V gene. The CDR3 reads CASSTTGDQPQHF. The CDR3 region has the DNA TGTGCCAGCAGCACGACAGGAGATCAGCCCCAGCATTTT.

The CDR3 DNA is TGTGCCAGCAGTTACGACAGGGGAAATAATTCACCCCTCCACTTT. Protein: CASSYDRGNNSPLHF. V is TRBV6-5 and J is TRBJ1-6, with TRBD1 identical over 8 bases. Germline CDR1 is MNHEY and CDR2 is SVGAGI. This CDR3 region has 15 residues. Trimming cost V 2 bases and J 5 bases; bases outside gene matches: 2.

This chain joins TRBV19 and TRBJ2-7; tentatively, D is TRBD1 (6 bases). CDR3 length: 14 residues. In germline, CDR1 is LNHDA, CDR2 SQIVND (reference sequence). V dropped 6 bases and J dropped 1 base, with 13 bases sitting between them. The DNA of the CDR3 is TGTGCCAGTAGCCAACAGGGATCGTCCTACGAGCAGTACTTC. Protein sequence: CASSQQGSSYEQYF.

This rearrangement joins TRBV28 to TRBJ1-2, with TRBD1 as a possible D gene (5 bases). The germline V gene encodes CDR1 MDHEN and CDR2 SYDVKM. The V end was cut by 7 bases, the J end by 4 bases, with 19 bases between. This CDR3 has 15 amino acids. CDR3 region: CASTPGGGSLYGYTF. The CDR3 DNA is TGTGCCAGCACCCCCGGGGGGGGTTCTCTCTATGGCTACACCTTC.

The CDR3 coding sequence is TGTGCCAGCAGCGAACCGGGACAGGTGAACACCGGGGAGCTGTTTTTT. This encodes CASSEPGQVNTGELFF. The chain employs TRBV9 and TRBJ2-2, with TRBD1 identical over 8 bases. The CDR3 totals 16 residues. Unmatched junction bases numbered 5, after V lost 3 bases and J lost 1 base. Germline loops: CDR1 SGDLS, CDR2 YYNGEE.

This sequence joins TRBV28 and TRBJ2-1, with 9 bases matching TRBD2. Germline V lookup: CDR1 MDHEN, CDR2 SYDVKM. The CDR3 sequence is 15 residues long. The V gene end was trimmed by 2 bases and the J gene end by 1 base; junction bases not matched to a gene: 0. CDR3 in amino acids: CASSLAGGSYNEQFF. The CDR3 nucleotides are TGTGCCAGCAGTTTAGCGGGAGGGTCCTACAATGAGCAGTTCTTC.

V usage is TRBV5-4 and J usage is TRBJ2-7, with TRBD2 matching 12 bases. With 0 bases clipped from V and 5 bases from J, the junction kept 0 bases outside the gene matches. The CDR3 contains 14 residues. Germline lookup yields CDR1 SGHNT and CDR2 YYREEE (reference sequence). In nucleotides, the CDR3 is TGTGCCAGCAGCTTGGCTAGCGGGAGGGACGAGCAGTACTTC. This codes for CASSLASGRDEQYF.

The sample holds one count of this clone. This chain uses TRBV19 with TRBJ2-1; TRBD2 matches at 11 bases. Germline CDR1 reads LNHDA; CDR2 reads SQIVND (reference sequence). This CDR3 has 15 amino acids. The V and J ends lost 5 bases and 7 bases, in that order; junction bases with no gene match: 7. The DNA of the CDR3 is TGTGCCAGTAGTTTACTAGCGGGAGCGGTTAATGAGCAGTTCTTC. Protein: CASSLLAGAVNEQFF.

The V call is TRBV3-1 (or the pseudogene TRBV3-2), the J call TRBJ2-1; D unresolved. V was clipped by 3 bases and J by 0 bases, with 15 bases between them. The germline V gene has CDR1 LGHDT and CDR2 YNNKEL (reference sequence). This CDR3 is built from 17 residues. In nucleotides, the CDR3 is TGTGCCAGCAGCCACCAGACCAGCGCGAGCTCCTACAATGAGCAGTTCTTC. Its protein is CASSHQTSASSYNEQFF.

This clone was observed once. This chain uses TRBV7-9 with TRBJ2-2; weak D call: TRBD1 (5 bases). From germline, CDR1 is SEHNR and CDR2 FQNEAQ (reference sequence). Trimming removed 5 bases from V and 1 base from J, with 8 bases in between. The CDR3 has 14 amino acids. CDR3 sequence reads: CASSRGQNTGELFF. CDR3 coding DNA: TGTGCCAGCAGCCGCGGACAGAACACCGGGGAGCTGTTTTTT.

V and J are TRBV18 and TRBJ1-4; D perhaps matches TRBD1 (5 bases). Trimming left V 3 bases short and J 12 bases short, with 20 bases between. This CDR3 has 15 amino acids. CDR1 is KGHSH, CDR2 LQKENI, per germline. The CDR3 bases are TGTGCCAGCTCACCTGTCGGAGGGGCCCCGGGAGAACTGTTTTTT. Its translation: CASSPVGGAPGELFF.

The table lists this clone with a count of one. This CDR3 is also generated by other DNA sequences in the sample. The rearrangement uses TRBV18 and TRBJ2-1, with TRBD2 identical over 8 bases. J gave up 6 bases and V 2 bases, and 6 bases lay outside the gene matches. The CDR3 sequence is 15 residues long. Germline V gene sequence: CDR1 KGHSH, CDR2 LQKENI. The chain's CDR3 is CASSPGLAGGNEQFF. CDR3 DNA sequence: TGTGCCAGCTCACCAGGGCTAGCGGGTGGCAATGAGCAGTTCTTC.

This chain connects TRBV10-3 to TRBJ1-6, with D hard to call. Germline assignment: CDR1 ENHRY and CDR2 SYGVKD. V gave up 6 bases and J gave up 0 bases, with 18 bases separating them. This CDR3 region has 18 residues. The CDR3 region has the DNA TGTGCCATCAGCAAGGTGGAGGCCGTTGGCTCCTATAATTCACCCCTCCACTTT. It encodes CAISKVEAVGSYNSPLHF.

This clone was seen more than once but under ten times. V is TRBV28 and J is TRBJ2-1; the match to TRBD2 covers 12 bases. Germline CDR1 and CDR2: MDHEN and SYDVKM. This CDR3 region has 15 residues. J was trimmed by 8 bases and V by 8 bases; bases with no gene match: 10. CDR3 amino acids: CASATLAGGPYEQFF. As DNA, the CDR3 is TGTGCCAGCGCTACCCTAGCGGGAGGGCCCTATGAGCAGTTCTTC.